These 7 T cell receptor beta chains were sequenced from one sample in a study of breast tumors, draining lymph nodes, adjacent tissues. One entry per CDR3 protein, called by TCRdb with MiXCR from the multiplex PCR reads. Of around 150,000 distinct CDR3 sequences listed, 20% to 25% are singletons. Samples came from axillary lymph nodes draining the breast cancer. Material for sequencing was axillary lymph node tissue. The receptors originated from a female donor with breast cancer. Some clones in this sample may be carry-over from other donors' samples.

The rearrangement joins TRBV28 to TRBJ1-2; the D is unclear. CDR1 and CDR2 from the germline V gene are MDHEN and SYDVKM. The CDR3 sequence is 14 residues long. Trimming removed 10 bases at V and 7 bases at J, with 22 bases between. The CDR3, as DNA: TGTGCCACCGTTGTCAGTGGGGTTTGGGGTGGCTACACCTTC. Amino acid sequence: CATVVSGVWGGYTF.

This clonotype was seen many times. This chain connects TRBV2 to TRBJ2-5, with TRBD2 identical over 15 bases. Trimming cost V 6 bases and J 5 bases; bases outside gene matches: 7. The CDR3 has 16 amino acids. Germline CDR1 reads SNHLY; CDR2 reads FYNNEI. The CDR3 spells CASSRGLAGGVETQYF. Written as DNA, the CDR3 is TGTGCCAGCAGCCGTGGACTAGCGGGAGGGGTGGAGACCCAGTACTTC.

In this sample, this clonotype turned up many times. This sequence joins TRBV7-3 and TRBJ2-7; unclear D gene. CDR1 is SGHTA and CDR2 is FQGTGA in the germline V gene. The V and J ends lost 5 bases and 6 bases respectively, with 14 bases between them. This CDR3 is 13 amino acids long. This CDR3 is CASSPGPVGEQYF. The CDR3 nucleotides are TGTGCCAGCAGCCCCGGCCCGGTGGGCGAGCAGTACTTC.

This clonotype came up many times. The rearrangement links TRBV2 to TRBJ2-5; 9 bases are a match to TRBD2. The CDR3 has 19 amino acids. Trimming at V came to 0 bases and at J to 1 base, leaving 12 bases not matched to a gene. Germline V gene lookup returns CDR1 SNHLY and CDR2 FYNNEI. CDR3 sequence reads: CASSEALGRLAGIQETQYF. Written as DNA, the CDR3 is TGTGCCAGCAGTGAAGCGCTTGGGCGGCTAGCGGGAATCCAAGAGACCCAGTACTTC. Full variable domain (remainder filled in from reference TRBV2 and TRBJ2-5): EPEVTQTPSHQVTQMGQEVILRCVPISNHLYFYWYRQILGQKVEFLVSFYNNEISEKSEIFDDQFSVERPDGSNFTLKIRSTKLEDSAMYFCASSEALGRLAGIQETQYFGPGTRLLVL.

The table lists this clonotype with many counts. The chain joins TRBV5-1 to TRBJ2-6; D is undetermined. The V gene's germline CDR1 is SGHRS and CDR2 YFSETQ. The germline V and J ends were trimmed by 0 bases and 3 bases, with 7 bases remaining between them. CDR3 length: 15 amino acids. The CDR3 spells CASSLGGNGANVLTF. DNA of the CDR3: TGCGCCAGCAGCTTGGGGGGAAATGGGGCCAACGTCCTGACTTTC.

The chain employs TRBV4-2 and TRBJ2-1, with no clear D. Trimming pared 0 bases from V and 2 bases from J, leaving 8 bases between. Per germline, CDR1 LGHNA and CDR2 YNFKEQ. The CDR3 spans 15 residues. The CDR3 coding sequence is TGTGCCAGCAGCCAAGATGGCCGGGCCTACAATGAGCAGTTCTTC. Residues: CASSQDGRAYNEQFF.

This clonotype was observed once. The chain links TRBV20-1 to TRBJ2-5, with TRBD2 identical over 8 bases. Germline V gene lookup returns CDR1 DFQATT and CDR2 SNEGSKA (reference sequence). J lost 5 bases, V lost 6 bases, and 20 bases had no gene match. This CDR3 is built from 17 residues. For the CDR3, the DNA is TGCAGTGCCGATGGTTTTAGCGGGACGTCGACGGGGGAGACCCAGTACTTC. Protein: CSADGFSGTSTGETQYF.